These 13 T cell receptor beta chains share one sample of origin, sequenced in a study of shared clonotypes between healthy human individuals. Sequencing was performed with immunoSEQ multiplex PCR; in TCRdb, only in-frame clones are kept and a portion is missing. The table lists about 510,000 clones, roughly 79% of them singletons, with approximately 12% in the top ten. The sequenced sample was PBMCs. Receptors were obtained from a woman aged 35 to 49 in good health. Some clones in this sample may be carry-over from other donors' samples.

As DNA, the CDR3 is TGTGCCAGTACAGTGCGGAACACCGGGGAGCTGTTTTTT. It translates to CASTVRNTGELFF. This sequence joins TRBV19 and TRBJ2-2; D gene uncertain. Germline-derived CDR1 and CDR2 are LNHDA and SQIVND (reference sequence). Trimming stripped 7 bases from V and 1 base from J, with 7 bases between. The CDR3 extends over 13 amino acids. Combining the CDR3 with reference TRBV19 and TRBJ2-2 gives the whole variable domain DGGITQSPKYLFRKEGQNVTLSCEQNLNHDAMYWYRQDPGQGLRLIYYSQIVNDFQKGDIAEGYSVSREKKESFPLTVTSAQKNPTAFYLCASTVRNTGELFFGEGSRLTVL.

Here the CDR3 reads CATSRPGEGETQYF. The DNA of the CDR3 is TGTGCCACCAGCAGACCGGGAGAAGGGGAGACCCAGTACTTC. The V call is TRBV15, the J call TRBJ2-5; tentatively, D is TRBD2 (6 bases). The V end was cut by 2 bases, the J end by 5 bases, with 12 bases between. The V gene's germline CDR1 is LNHNV and CDR2 YYDKDF (reference sequence). This CDR3 comprises 14 residues.

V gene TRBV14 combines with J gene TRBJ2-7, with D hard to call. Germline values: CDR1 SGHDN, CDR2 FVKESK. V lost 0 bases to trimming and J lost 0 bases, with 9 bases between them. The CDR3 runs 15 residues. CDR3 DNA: TGTGCCAGCAGCCAAGAACCGTATAGCTCCTACGAGCAGTACTTC. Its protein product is CASSQEPYSSYEQYF.

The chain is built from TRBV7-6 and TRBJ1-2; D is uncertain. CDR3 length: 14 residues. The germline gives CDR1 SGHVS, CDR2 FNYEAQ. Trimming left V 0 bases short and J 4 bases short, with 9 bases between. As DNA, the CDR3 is TGTGCCAGCAGCTTAGCGCCCGCCAGCTATGGCTACACCTTC. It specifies CASSLAPASYGYTF.

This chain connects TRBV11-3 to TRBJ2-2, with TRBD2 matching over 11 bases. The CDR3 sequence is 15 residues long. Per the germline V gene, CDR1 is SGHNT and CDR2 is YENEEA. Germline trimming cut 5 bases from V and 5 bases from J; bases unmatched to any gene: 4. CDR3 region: CASSLGTSGTGELFF. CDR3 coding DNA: TGTGCCAGCAGCCTGGGGACTAGCGGTACCGGGGAGCTGTTTTTT.

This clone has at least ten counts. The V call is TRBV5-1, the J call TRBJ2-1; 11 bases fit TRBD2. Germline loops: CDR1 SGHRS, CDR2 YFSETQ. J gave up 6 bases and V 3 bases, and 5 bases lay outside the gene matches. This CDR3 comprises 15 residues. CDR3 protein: CASSSTSGSINEQFF. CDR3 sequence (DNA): TGCGCCAGCAGCTCCACTAGCGGGAGTATCAATGAGCAGTTCTTC.

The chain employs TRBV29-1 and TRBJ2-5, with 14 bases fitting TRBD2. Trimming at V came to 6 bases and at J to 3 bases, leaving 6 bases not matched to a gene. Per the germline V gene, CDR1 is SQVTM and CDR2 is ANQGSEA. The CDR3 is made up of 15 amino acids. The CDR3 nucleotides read TGCAGCGTCGGGGGACTAGCGGGGGCAAAAGAGACCCAGTACTTC. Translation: CSVGGLAGAKETQYF. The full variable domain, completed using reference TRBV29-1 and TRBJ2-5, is SAVISQKPSRDICQRGTSLTIQCQVDSQVTMMFWYRQQPGQSLTLIATANQGSEATYESGFVIDKFPISRPNLTFSTLTVSNMSPEDSSIYLCSVGGLAGAKETQYFGPGTRLLVL.

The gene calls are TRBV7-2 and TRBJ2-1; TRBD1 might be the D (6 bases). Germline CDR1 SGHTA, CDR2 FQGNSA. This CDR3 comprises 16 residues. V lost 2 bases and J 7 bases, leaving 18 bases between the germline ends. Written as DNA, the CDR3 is TGTGCCAGCAGCTTAAGCCCGCAGGGGTATAGAAATGAGCAGTTCTTC. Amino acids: CASSLSPQGYRNEQFF.

The CDR3 DNA reads as TGTGCCAGCACGGGACTAGCGGGCGGGGAGCTGTTTTTT. As protein: CASTGLAGGELFF. The chain joins TRBV7-2 to TRBJ2-2; the match to TRBD2 covers 12 bases. The V gene's germline CDR1 is SGHTA and CDR2 FQGNSA. V shed 7 bases and J 7 bases; nucleotides not matched to a gene: 1. CDR3 size: 13 residues.

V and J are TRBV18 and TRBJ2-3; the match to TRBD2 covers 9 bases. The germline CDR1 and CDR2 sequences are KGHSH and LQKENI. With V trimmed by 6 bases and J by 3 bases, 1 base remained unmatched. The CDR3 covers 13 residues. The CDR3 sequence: CASSREGTDTQYF. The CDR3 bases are TGTGCCAGCTCGCGGGAGGGGACAGATACGCAGTATTTT.

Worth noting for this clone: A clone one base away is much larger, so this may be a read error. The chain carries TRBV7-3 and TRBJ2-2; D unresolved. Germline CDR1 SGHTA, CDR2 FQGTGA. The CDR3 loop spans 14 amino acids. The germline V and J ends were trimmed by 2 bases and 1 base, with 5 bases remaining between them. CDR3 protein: CASSLGMNTGELFF. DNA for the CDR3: TGTGCCAGCAGCTTAGGGATGAACACCGGGGAGCTGTTTTTT.

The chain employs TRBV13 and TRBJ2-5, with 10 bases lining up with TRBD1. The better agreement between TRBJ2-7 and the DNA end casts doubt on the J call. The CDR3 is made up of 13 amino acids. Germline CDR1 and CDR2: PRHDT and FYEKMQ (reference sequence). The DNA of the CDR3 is TGTGCCAGCAGGCGACAGGGGGCGGTCGAGCAGTACTTC. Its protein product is CASRRQGAVEQYF.

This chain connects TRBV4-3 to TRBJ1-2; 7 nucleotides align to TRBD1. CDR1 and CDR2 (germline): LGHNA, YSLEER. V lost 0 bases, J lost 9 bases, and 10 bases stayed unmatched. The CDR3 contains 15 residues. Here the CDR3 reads CASSQDTGAPTSYTF. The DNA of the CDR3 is TGCGCCAGCAGCCAAGATACAGGGGCCCCCACGAGCTACACCTTC.